This entry lists 25 T cell receptor beta chains sequenced from one sample in a study of shared clonotypes between healthy human individuals. Produced via immunoSEQ multiplex PCR; TCRdb's table is partial and in-frame only. The sample lists about 500,000 clones, around 77% occurring once. Sequenced: PBMCs. These receptors all come from a woman in her forties in good health. Some clones in this sample may be carry-over from other donors' samples.

This clone has a single count. This chain uses TRBV7-3 with TRBJ2-2; tentative D call: TRBD2 (6 bases). Trimming took off 1 base at V and 1 base at J, with 10 bases between the two ends. Germline loops: CDR1 SGHTA, CDR2 FQGTGA. The CDR3 is made up of 16 amino acids. Here the CDR3 DNA reads TGTGCCAGCAGCTTAAATGGGGGACTGAACACCGGGGAGCTGTTTTTT. Protein: CASSLNGGLNTGELFF.

Points on this clone: A read error is the likely source, as a far larger clone sits one nucleotide away. Other nucleotide sequences in the sample specify the same CDR3. The rearrangement links TRBV29-1 to TRBJ1-6; 7 bases are a match to TRBD1. Germline CDR1 SQVTM, CDR2 ANQGSEA. This CDR3 has 13 amino acids. CDR3 protein: CSVRRDREAPLHF. The CDR3 DNA follows: TGCAGTGTCAGACGCGACAGGGAGGCCCCCCTCCACTTT.

This clone is a singleton in its sample. This chain links TRBV25-1 with TRBJ1-1; tentatively, D is TRBD1 (6 bases). V was pared by 3 bases and J by 5 bases, with 16 bases between. CDR1 MGHDK and CDR2 SYGVNS come from the germline V gene. This CDR3 contains 15 residues. CDR3 sequence: CASSDKIGQRTEAFF. The CDR3 DNA reads as TGTGCCAGCAGTGATAAAATAGGACAGAGGACTGAAGCTTTCTTT.

As regards this clone: Given a much more abundant clone one base away, this may be a read error. Other DNA sequences in the sample encode the same CDR3. The rearrangement uses TRBV12-1 and TRBJ2-5; the table names TRBD2, a call not compared with the DNA. TRBV12-1 is a pseudogene segment. This CDR3 comprises 14 residues. Written as DNA, the CDR3 is TGTGCCAGCAGCCGGCCGGGAGTTCAAGAGACCCAGTACTTC. Residues: CASSRPGVQETQYF.

The rearrangement links TRBV28 to TRBJ2-2; D uncertain. Trimming pared 10 bases from V and 1 base from J, leaving 10 bases between. In germline, CDR1 is MDHEN, CDR2 SYDVKM. The CDR3 sequence is 13 residues long. The CDR3 is CAILTLNTGELFF. The CDR3 nucleotides are TGTGCCATCCTCACCCTGAACACCGGGGAGCTGTTTTTT.

The chain recombines TRBV6-5 with TRBJ1-5; D uncertain. Trimming removed 5 bases from V and 3 bases from J, with 8 bases in between. The CDR3 runs to 13 residues. Per germline, CDR1 MNHEY and CDR2 SVGAGI. The CDR3 sequence is CASSRRDNQPQHF. The CDR3 DNA reads as TGTGCCAGCAGTCGACGGGACAATCAGCCCCAGCATTTT.

The chain uses TRBV7-3 and TRBJ2-7; TRBD2 matches 9 bases. Per the germline V gene, CDR1 is SGHTA and CDR2 is FQGTGA. The CDR3 runs 14 residues. V was pared by 5 bases and J by 5 bases, with 7 bases of the junction left unmatched. Written as DNA, the CDR3 is TGTGCCAGCAGCCTAGCGGGAAGGGTCGACGAGCAGTACTTC. This sequence encodes CASSLAGRVDEQYF.

This clone was counted a few times. V usage is TRBV9 and J usage is TRBJ2-6; the D is unclear. Germline assignment: CDR1 SGDLS and CDR2 YYNGEE. The CDR3 is 14 amino acids. The ends were cut back, 7 bases at V and 0 bases at J, with 8 bases in the middle. Here the CDR3 reads CASGRRSGANVLTF. CDR3 DNA: TGTGCCAGCGGCCGCCGCTCTGGGGCCAACGTCCTGACTTTC.

This chain connects TRBV28 to TRBJ2-2; D not certain. The germline V and J ends were trimmed by 5 bases and 3 bases, with 10 bases remaining between them. This CDR3 spans 14 amino acids. Germline CDR1 and CDR2: MDHEN and SYDVKM. The CDR3 is CASSGGLDTGELFF. The CDR3 coding sequence is TGTGCCAGCAGTGGTGGATTGGACACCGGGGAGCTGTTTTTT.

The V gene is TRBV11-3, the J gene TRBJ2-1, with 8 bases that match TRBD2. The junction had 3 bases not matched to a gene; V was cut back by 5 bases and J by 3 bases. The CDR3 has 14 residues. The germline V gene has CDR1 SGHNT and CDR2 YENEEA. Written as DNA, the CDR3 is TGTGCCAGCAGCCTAGCGGGCTACTACAATGAGCAGTTCTTC. It translates to CASSLAGYYNEQFF.

This clone turned up a few times. The rearrangement uses TRBV19 and TRBJ2-1, with 10 bases lining up with TRBD1. The CDR3 runs to 15 residues. Trimming took 6 bases from V and 2 from J; bases not matched to a gene: 4. Per the germline V gene, CDR1 is LNHDA and CDR2 is SQIVND (reference sequence). The DNA for the CDR3 is TGTGCCAGTAGGACGGGACAGGGGACCTACAATGAGCAGTTCTTC. It codes for CASRTGQGTYNEQFF. The entire variable domain, with the rest obtained from reference TRBV19 and TRBJ2-1, is as follows: DGGITQSPKYLFRKEGQNVTLSCEQNLNHDAMYWYRQDPGQGLRLIYYSQIVNDFQKGDIAEGYSVSREKKESFPLTVTSAQKNPTAFYLCASRTGQGTYNEQFFGPGTRLTVL.

The rearrangement links TRBV7-6 to TRBJ2-3, with 13 bases aligning to TRBD2. The J segment lost 6 bases and the V segment lost 2 bases, leaving 5 bases of the junction unmatched. CDR1 SGHVS and CDR2 FNYEAQ come from the germline V gene. This CDR3 contains 16 residues. CDR3 sequence: CASSLTGTSGTDTQYF. The CDR3 DNA reads as TGTGCCAGCAGCTTAACCGGGACTAGCGGGACCGATACGCAGTATTTT.

This clone was seen a few times. The V call is TRBV4-1, the J call TRBJ2-7, with 12 bases aligning to TRBD2. The ends lost 4 bases at V and 7 bases at J; junction bases unmatched: 8. CDR1 and CDR2 (germline): MGHRA, YSYEKL. The CDR3 consists of 15 residues. This CDR3 is CASSPSSGRAVEQYF. CDR3 bases: TGCGCCAGCAGCCCTTCTAGCGGGAGGGCCGTAGAGCAGTACTTC.

The chain combines TRBV7-9 with TRBJ1-2; D is perhaps TRBD1 (6 bases). The CDR3 spans 15 residues. Germline loops: CDR1 SEHNR, CDR2 FQNEAQ (reference sequence). Trimming took off 1 base at V and 0 bases at J, with 9 bases between the two ends. In DNA form, the CDR3 reads TGTGCCAGCAGCTTAGGGGGGGCCACTAACTATGGCTACACCTTC. This sequence encodes CASSLGGATNYGYTF.

This clone was observed a handful of times. The rearrangement uses TRBV2 and TRBJ1-5, with 7 bases identical to TRBD1. The ends lost 4 bases at V and 4 bases at J; junction bases unmatched: 1. The CDR3 is 13 amino acids. Germline CDR1 SNHLY, CDR2 FYNNEI. This CDR3 is CASSGTGNQPQHF. The CDR3 nucleotides read TGTGCCAGCAGTGGGACAGGTAATCAGCCCCAGCATTTT. The full variable domain, its missing parts supplied by reference TRBV2 and TRBJ1-5, is EPEVTQTPSHQVTQMGQEVILRCVPISNHLYFYWYRQILGQKVEFLVSFYNNEISEKSEIFDDQFSVERPDGSNFTLKIRSTKLEDSAMYFCASSGTGNQPQHFGDGTRLSIL.

About this clone: Other nucleotide sequences in the sample specify the same CDR3. This chain's CDR3 is CASSPPGRGYNEQFF. DNA for the CDR3: TGTGCCAGCTCACCTCCCGGGAGGGGATACAATGAGCAGTTCTTC. This chain connects TRBV18 to TRBJ2-1; 8 positions agree with TRBD2. Per the germline V gene, CDR1 is KGHSH and CDR2 is LQKENI. The CDR3 sequence is 15 residues long. Unmatched junction bases numbered 5, after V lost 3 bases and J lost 4 bases.

The chain joins TRBV28 to TRBJ1-5; D ambiguous. Germline V gene sequence: CDR1 MDHEN, CDR2 SYDVKM. The ends were cut back, 6 bases at V and 0 bases at J, with 9 bases in the middle. The CDR3 sequence is 14 residues long. CDR3 bases: TGTGCCAGCAGCCCCCCTCCTAGCAATCAGCCCCAGCATTTT. As protein: CASSPPPSNQPQHF.

The V call is TRBV7-9, the J call TRBJ2-3; a possible D gene is TRBD2 (5 bases). Germline CDR1 reads SEHNR; CDR2 reads FQNEAQ (reference sequence). CDR3 length equals 14 residues. V was trimmed by 1 base and J by 4 bases, leaving 9 bases between them. The CDR3 sequence: CASSLGGVADTQYF. The CDR3 nucleotides are TGTGCCAGCAGCTTAGGGGGAGTAGCAGATACGCAGTATTTT.

CDR3: CASSVGRGQDYTGELFF. The CDR3 nucleotides read TGTGCCAGCAGCGTAGGTAGGGGACAAGATTACACCGGGGAGCTGTTTTTT. The chain links TRBV9 to TRBJ2-2, with a weak D call TRBD1 (6 bases). The CDR3 loop spans 17 amino acids. Germline V gives CDR1 SGDLS, CDR2 YYNGEE. Trimming stripped 0 bases from V and 3 bases from J, with 15 bases between. Drawing the rest from reference TRBV9 and TRBJ2-2, the complete variable domain is DSGVTQTPKHLITATGQRVTLRCSPRSGDLSVYWYQQSLDQGLQFLIQYYNGEERAKGNILERFSAQQFPDLHSELNLSSLELGDSALYFCASSVGRGQDYTGELFFGEGSRLTVL.

V usage is TRBV9 and J usage is TRBJ2-7; 8 positions agree with TRBD1. Unmatched junction bases numbered 7, after V lost 3 bases and J lost 5 bases. This CDR3 region has 14 residues. Germline CDR1 reads SGDLS; CDR2 reads YYNGEE. As DNA, the CDR3 is TGTGCCAGCAGCGCCGACAGGGGTTCCCACGAGCAGTACTTC. Its protein is CASSADRGSHEQYF. Combining the CDR3 with reference TRBV9 and TRBJ2-7 gives the whole variable domain DSGVTQTPKHLITATGQRVTLRCSPRSGDLSVYWYQQSLDQGLQFLIQYYNGEERAKGNILERFSAQQFPDLHSELNLSSLELGDSALYFCASSADRGSHEQYFGPGTRLTVT.

The chain has TRBV7-9 and TRBJ1-2; 8 bases agree with TRBD1. The length of the CDR3 is 15 residues. Unmatched junction bases numbered 9, after V lost 5 bases and J lost 4 bases. Germline V gene sequence: CDR1 SEHNR, CDR2 FQNEAQ (reference sequence). The DNA for the CDR3 is TGTGCCAGCAGCCCCGGGACAGGCGATGCCTATGGCTACACCTTC. Translated, it gives CASSPGTGDAYGYTF.

This clone was observed a few times. J is TRBJ1-3 and V is TRBV28; D gene ambiguous. The CDR3 sequence is 14 residues long. Trimming removed 3 bases at V and 1 base at J, with 7 bases between. Germline-derived CDR1 and CDR2 are MDHEN and SYDVKM. Here the CDR3 reads CASSFLGSGNTIYF. Written as DNA, the CDR3 is TGTGCCAGCAGTTTCCTCGGATCTGGAAACACCATATATTTT.

CDR3 region: CASSSRGSGRVYTQYF. CDR3 nucleotides: TGTGCCAGCAGCTCCCGAGGTAGCGGGAGAGTATATACGCAGTATTTT. The chain combines TRBV5-4 with TRBJ2-3, with 9 bases lining up with TRBD2. The CDR3 totals 16 residues. Germline V lookup: CDR1 SGHNT, CDR2 YYREEE (reference sequence). Trimming removed 3 bases from V and 7 bases from J; junction bases left unmatched: 12.

Written as DNA, the CDR3 is TGTGCCAGCAGTGCGCAGGGGAGAAGGACTGAAGCTTTCTTT. Translating it yields CASSAQGRRTEAFF. V is TRBV6-1 and J is TRBJ1-1, with D perhaps matching TRBD1 (6 bases). Looked up from germline, CDR1 is MNHNS and CDR2 is SASEGT. V was shortened by 4 bases and J by 5 bases, with 14 bases between the two germline ends. This CDR3 region has 14 residues.

The chain recombines TRBV19 with TRBJ1-1, with D unresolved. CDR1 and CDR2 from the germline V gene are LNHDA and SQIVND (reference sequence). V gave up 6 bases and J gave up 0 bases, with 14 bases separating them. The CDR3 sequence is 15 residues long. CDR3 in amino acids: CASSPFWGMNTEAFF. For the CDR3, the DNA is TGTGCCAGTAGCCCCTTTTGGGGAATGAACACTGAAGCTTTCTTT. Full variable domain (outside the CDR3, taken from reference TRBV19 and TRBJ1-1): DGGITQSPKYLFRKEGQNVTLSCEQNLNHDAMYWYRQDPGQGLRLIYYSQIVNDFQKGDIAEGYSVSREKKESFPLTVTSAQKNPTAFYLCASSPFWGMNTEAFFGQGTRLTVV.